These 23 T cell receptor beta chains were sequenced from one sample in a study of OX40 agonist ivuxolimab in advanced cancers. TCRdb's table, derived via immunoSEQ multiplex PCR, lists solely in-frame clones and lacks some. This repertoire shows under 150,000 clones, roughly 91% found once; its top ten account for approximately 0.93%. This specimen consisted of CD4+ or CD8+ T cells sorted from blood, obtained in a trial of the OX40 agonist ivuxolimab. These receptors all come from an adult with an advanced solid tumor such as melanoma, head and neck, liver or kidney cancer.

The J gene is TRBJ2-7, the V gene TRBV18; tentatively, D is TRBD2 (5 bases). This CDR3 is 13 amino acids long. V was clipped by 3 bases and J by 4 bases, with 10 bases between them. Germline V gene data show CDR1 as KGHSH and CDR2 as LQKENI. CDR3 nucleotides: TGTGCCAGCTCACCCCAGAGGGATTACGAGCAGTACTTC. This translates into CASSPQRDYEQYF. Complete variable domain (other parts from reference TRBV18 and TRBJ2-7): NAGVMQNPRHLVRRRGQEARLRCSPMKGHSHVYWYRQLPEEGLKFMVYLQKENIIDESGMPKERFSAEFPKEGPSILRIQQVVRGDSAAYFCASSPQRDYEQYFGPGTRLTVT.

The V gene is TRBV7-2, the J gene TRBJ2-7; 8 bases align to TRBD1. Germline V gene data show CDR1 as SGHTA and CDR2 as FQGNSA. The V and J ends lost 1 base and 2 bases, in that order; junction bases with no gene match: 4. The CDR3 is made up of 15 amino acids. CDR3 region: CASSLGGTGAYEQYF. CDR3 coding DNA: TGTGCCAGCAGCTTAGGAGGGACAGGAGCCTACGAGCAGTACTTC.

The V gene is TRBV4-2, the J gene TRBJ1-1; D may be TRBD1 (5 bases). The germline V and J ends were trimmed by 2 bases and 5 bases, with 18 bases remaining between them. The CDR3 consists of 16 residues. Germline CDR1 LGHNA, CDR2 YNFKEQ. The CDR3, as DNA: TGTGCCAGCAGCCAAATCAAGGGGAGAGGGAGGACTGAAGCTTTCTTT. It yields the protein CASSQIKGRGRTEAFF.

CDR3 loop: CASSDRGYILVHSGNTIYF. The CDR3 DNA reads as TGTGCCAGCAGTGATCGGGGGTACATCCTAGTCCACTCTGGAAACACCATATATTTT. The rearrangement links TRBV2 to TRBJ1-3; D perhaps matches TRBD1 (5 bases). The CDR3 has 19 amino acids. CDR1 is SNHLY and CDR2 is FYNNEI in the germline V gene. V was cut by 3 bases and J by 0 bases, with 21 bases left in between.

This chain joins TRBV5-6 and TRBJ1-1, with unresolved D. The CDR3 is 13 amino acids. CDR1 and CDR2 (germline): SGHDT, YYEEEE. V gave up 0 bases and J gave up 7 bases, with 10 bases separating them. The CDR3 nucleotides read TGTGCCAGCAGCTTGGGACGGTTGGTTGAAGCTTTCTTT. This translates into CASSLGRLVEAFF.

The chain employs TRBV2 and TRBJ1-5; D not resolved. CDR3 length: 11 amino acids. V dropped 8 bases and J dropped 7 bases, with 9 bases sitting between them. Germline CDR1 is SNHLY and CDR2 is FYNNEI. The CDR3 reads CASRKDQPQHF. As DNA, the CDR3 is TGTGCCAGCCGAAAGGACCAGCCCCAGCATTTT.

The chain carries TRBV4-2 and TRBJ1-2; D gene unclear. This CDR3 has 13 amino acids. Germline V gene sequence: CDR1 LGHNA, CDR2 YNFKEQ. The V end lost 4 bases, the J end lost 2 bases, and 8 bases lay between the germline ends. CDR3 sequence reads: CASSPDENYGYTF. The CDR3 DNA reads TGTGCCAGCAGCCCGGACGAAAACTATGGCTACACCTTC.

The V gene is TRBV19, the J gene TRBJ1-1; possibly TRBD1 for D (5 bases). CDR3 size: 12 residues. V was pared by 6 bases and J by 11 bases, with 16 bases between. From germline, CDR1 is LNHDA and CDR2 SQIVND (reference sequence). Written as DNA, the CDR3 is TGTGCCAGTAGCCCCCTGAGGGGTCGCGCTTTCTTT. Its translation: CASSPLRGRAFF.

The gene calls are TRBV27 and TRBJ1-3; D may be TRBD1 (6 bases). V shed 1 base and J shed 4 bases, with 8 bases lying between them. The V gene's germline CDR1 is MNHEY and CDR2 SMNVEV (reference sequence). The CDR3 sequence is 14 residues long. CDR3 protein: CASSLLGAGNTIYF. DNA of the CDR3: TGTGCCAGCAGTTTATTGGGGGCCGGAAACACCATATATTTT.

This clone is a singleton in its sample. The chain is built from TRBV6-5 and TRBJ2-3; tentative D call: TRBD1 (5 bases). Trimming cost V 5 bases and J 4 bases, with 13 bases left between them. The germline V gene has CDR1 MNHEY and CDR2 SVGAGI. The CDR3 has 14 residues. The DNA for the CDR3 is TGTGCCAGCAGTCCAGGGCATCGGGCAGATACGCAGTATTTT. The encoded protein is CASSPGHRADTQYF.

The chain links TRBV10-3 to TRBJ1-2; maybe TRBD1 (5 bases). Looked up from germline, CDR1 is ENHRY and CDR2 is SYGVKD. Trimming cost V 1 base and J 7 bases, with 10 bases left between them. This CDR3 comprises 13 residues. The CDR3 nucleotides read TGTGCCATCAGTGAGTGGGGCGCCGCTGGCTACACCTTC. Amino acids: CAISEWGAAGYTF.

The J gene is TRBJ1-1, the V gene TRBV14; 7 bases map to TRBD1. Germline lookup yields CDR1 SGHDN and CDR2 FVKESK. With V trimmed by 8 bases and J by 5 bases, 8 bases remained unmatched. The CDR3 contains 13 residues. The CDR3 reads CASCFTGATEAFF. CDR3 coding DNA: TGTGCCAGCTGTTTTACAGGGGCTACTGAAGCTTTCTTT.

The chain combines TRBV28 with TRBJ2-4; the match to TRBD2 covers 9 bases. The germline V gene has CDR1 MDHEN and CDR2 SYDVKM. V lost 6 bases, J lost 6 bases, and 15 bases stayed unmatched. The CDR3 has 17 amino acids. The CDR3 is CASRTSGHDPNTNIQYF. The CDR3 DNA sequence: TGTGCCAGCAGGACTAGCGGTCACGACCCCAATACAAACATTCAGTACTTC.

This chain connects TRBV5-6 to TRBJ1-5; D perhaps matches TRBD1 (5 bases). CDR3 size: 15 residues. Trimming pared 6 bases from V and 6 bases from J, leaving 19 bases between. The germline gives CDR1 SGHDT, CDR2 YYEEEE. In DNA form, the CDR3 reads TGTGCCAGCAACCCCAGTGGGCAGGGAAGTCAGCCCCAGCATTTT. Its protein is CASNPSGQGSQPQHF.

This chain joins TRBV28 and TRBJ2-3; D is uncertain. CDR3 length: 16 amino acids. Looked up from germline, CDR1 is MDHEN and CDR2 is SYDVKM. V shed 7 bases and J shed 2 bases, with 19 bases lying between them. In nucleotides, the CDR3 is TGTGCCAGCATTCCATCCAGCGCGTTTATCACAGATACGCAGTATTTT. Encoded protein: CASIPSSAFITDTQYF.

The chain links TRBV6-5 to TRBJ1-2; possibly TRBD1 for D (5 bases). Trimming pared 5 bases from V and 5 bases from J, leaving 18 bases between. Germline V CDR1 and CDR2: MNHEY, SVGAGI. There are 15 residues in the CDR3. CDR3 sequence: CASSGTVGTFYGYTF. CDR3 sequence (DNA): TGTGCCAGCAGTGGAACAGTGGGGACCTTTTATGGCTACACCTTC.

J is TRBJ2-3 and V is TRBV6-1; a possible D gene is TRBD1 (5 bases). The CDR3 covers 17 residues. The V end was cut by 2 bases, the J end by 0 bases, with 15 bases between. Per the germline V gene, CDR1 is MNHNS and CDR2 is SASEGT. The CDR3 is CASSERRQSTSTDTQYF. In DNA, the CDR3 is TGTGCCAGCAGTGAACGCCGACAGTCAACTAGCACAGATACGCAGTATTTT.

V usage is TRBV6-5 and J usage is TRBJ1-1, with D maybe TRBD1 (6 bases). V lost 5 bases and J 12 bases, leaving 13 bases between the germline ends. Germline-derived CDR1 and CDR2 are MNHEY and SVGAGI. The CDR3 sequence is 11 residues long. The CDR3 spells CASSPGQSPFF. CDR3 DNA sequence: TGTGCCAGCAGTCCCGGACAGTCACCTTTCTTT.

The rearrangement joins TRBV20-1 to TRBJ1-5; D call uncertain. The CDR3 extends over 11 amino acids. Germline V gene sequence: CDR1 DFQATT, CDR2 SNEGSKA (reference sequence). The V end lost 1 base, the J end lost 4 bases, and 2 bases lay between the germline ends. The CDR3: CSARANQPQHF. The CDR3 DNA sequence: TGCAGTGCTAGAGCAAATCAGCCCCAGCATTTT.

This rearrangement joins TRBV6-5 to TRBJ1-2; no definite D call. Per germline, CDR1 MNHEY and CDR2 SVGAGI. The V and J ends lost 7 bases and 7 bases respectively, with 19 bases between them. The CDR3 runs 14 residues. CDR3 amino acids: CASILLPGVGGYTF. CDR3 sequence (DNA): TGTGCCAGCATTCTCCTTCCCGGGGTAGGTGGCTACACCTTC.

About this clone: One junction end does not reproduce the germline sequence, and a read error may be involved. V gene TRBV7-9 combines with J gene TRBJ1-1; D remains unclear. Germline CDR1 and CDR2: SEHNR and FQNEAQ (reference sequence). There are 19 residues in the CDR3. The CDR3 here is CVSSSPATVPSLEDTEAFF. In DNA form, the CDR3 reads TGTGTCAGCAGCTCCCCCGCGACCGTCCCGAGTCTGGAGGACACTGAAGCTTTCTTT.

V and J are TRBV19 and TRBJ1-2, with TRBD1 as a possible D gene (5 bases). The CDR3 loop spans 14 amino acids. Germline CDR1 is LNHDA and CDR2 is SQIVND (reference sequence). Between the trimmed V and J ends, which lost 7 bases and 8 bases, there was a span of 20 bases. The chain's CDR3 is CASTPSGREGGYTF. CDR3 nucleotide sequence: TGTGCCAGTACCCCCTCAGGTCGCGAGGGGGGCTACACCTTC.

The chain is built from TRBV9 and TRBJ2-7; unclear D gene. V was trimmed by 4 bases and J by 5 bases, leaving 7 bases between them. CDR1 and CDR2 (germline): SGDLS, YYNGEE. There are 11 residues in the CDR3. CDR3 coding DNA: TGTGCCAGCAGCACTGGCGACGAGCAGTACTTC. Protein product: CASSTGDEQYF.